This entry concerns a single T cell receptor (beta chain). The sample belongs to a study of blood T cell repertoires in COVID-19. Overall study context: Samples taken during acute and convalescent COVID-19 were collected in the United States, Italy and Spain. PBMCs, B-cell-depleted T cells, or T cells were the source of the cDNA or gDNA that made up the material.

Some clones are missing from TCRdb's copy, which holds only in-frame ones; the method was immunoSEQ multiplex PCR. The sample has about 90,000 clones; 65% to 90% are singletons. Sequencing was done on a sample of peripheral blood. This TCR came from a man aged 80 or over with active or convalescent COVID-19.

The CDR3 here is CASSNRAGTGNTIYF. CDR3 in DNA: TGTGCCAGTAGCAATCGTGCAGGGACTGGAAACACCATATATTTT. The chain recombines TRBV19 with TRBJ1-3; D possibly corresponds to TRBD1 (5 bases). Germline CDR1 LNHDA, CDR2 SQIVND (reference sequence). The CDR3 length is 15 residues. V was shortened by 6 bases and J by 2 bases, with 14 bases between the two germline ends.